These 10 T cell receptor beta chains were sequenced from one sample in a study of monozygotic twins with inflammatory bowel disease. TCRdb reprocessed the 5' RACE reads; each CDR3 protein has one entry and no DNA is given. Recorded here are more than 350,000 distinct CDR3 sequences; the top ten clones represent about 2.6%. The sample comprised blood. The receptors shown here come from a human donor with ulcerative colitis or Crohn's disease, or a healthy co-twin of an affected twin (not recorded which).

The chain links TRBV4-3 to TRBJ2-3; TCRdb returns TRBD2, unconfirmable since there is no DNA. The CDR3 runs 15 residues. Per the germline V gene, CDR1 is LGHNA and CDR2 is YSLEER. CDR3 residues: CASSQDSGVLDTQYF.

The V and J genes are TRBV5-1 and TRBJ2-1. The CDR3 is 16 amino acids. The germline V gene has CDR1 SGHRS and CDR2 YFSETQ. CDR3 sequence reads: CASSLGGPGSYNEQFF.

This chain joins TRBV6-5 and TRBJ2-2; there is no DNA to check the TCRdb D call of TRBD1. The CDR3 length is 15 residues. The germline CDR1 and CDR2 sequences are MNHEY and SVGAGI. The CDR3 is CASSYGTELTGELFF.

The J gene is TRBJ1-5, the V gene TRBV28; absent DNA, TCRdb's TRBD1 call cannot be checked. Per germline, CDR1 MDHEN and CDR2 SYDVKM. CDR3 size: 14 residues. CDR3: CASSFDRSNQPQHF. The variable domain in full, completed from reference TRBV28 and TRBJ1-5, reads DVKVTQSSRYLVKRTGEKVFLECVQDMDHENMFWYRQDPGLGLRLIYFSYDVKMKEKGDIPEGYSVSREKKERFSLILESASTNQTSMYLCASSFDRSNQPQHFGDGTRLSIL.

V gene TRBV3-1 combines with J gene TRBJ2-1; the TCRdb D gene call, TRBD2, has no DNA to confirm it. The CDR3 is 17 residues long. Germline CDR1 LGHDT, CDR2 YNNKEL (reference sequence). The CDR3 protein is CASSQGPSGGAYNEQFF.

The CDR3 reads CASSLTREHNSPLHF. The V call is TRBV7-3, the J call TRBJ1-6. Germline-derived CDR1 and CDR2 are SGHTA and FQGTGA. CDR3 length: 15 amino acids.

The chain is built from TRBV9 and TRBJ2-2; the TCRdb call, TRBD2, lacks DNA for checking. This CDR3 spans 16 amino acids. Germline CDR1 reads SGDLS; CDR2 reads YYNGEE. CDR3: CASSLQGLWGAGELFF.

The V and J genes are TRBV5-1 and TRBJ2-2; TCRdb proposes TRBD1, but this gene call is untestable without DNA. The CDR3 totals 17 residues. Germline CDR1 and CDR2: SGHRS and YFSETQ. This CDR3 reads CASSSPGYGGHTGELFF.

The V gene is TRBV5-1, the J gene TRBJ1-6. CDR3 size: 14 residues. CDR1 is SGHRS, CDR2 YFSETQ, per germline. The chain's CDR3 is CASSLGTSGSPLHF.

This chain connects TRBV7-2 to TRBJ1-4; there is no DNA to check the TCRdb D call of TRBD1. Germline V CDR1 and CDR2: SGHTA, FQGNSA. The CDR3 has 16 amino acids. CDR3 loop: CASSLAPQGANEKLFF. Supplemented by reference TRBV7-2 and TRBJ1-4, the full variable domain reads GAGVSQSPSNKVTEKGKDVELRCDPISGHTALYWYRQSLGQGLEFLIYFQGNSAPDKSGLPSDRFSAERTGGSVSTLTIQRTQQEDSAVYLCASSLAPQGANEKLFFGSGTQLSVL.